This T cell receptor (beta chain) was sequenced for a study of cytomegalovirus exposure and HLA in healthy donors. The wider study: In an early release, HLA-typed donors contributed roughly 85 million unique TCR sequences. Study-wide results and caveats: The authors later found most CMV-associated TCR beta chains appeared HLA-restricted. Only CMV serostatus was available as immune exposure information. In a later analysis, TCR association rates varied by HLA locus: DRB1 most, HLA-C fewest.

CDR1 is MNHEY, CDR2 SMNVEV, per germline (reference sequence). Trimming shortened V by 5 bases and J by 4 bases, and 16 bases separated the two germline ends. CDR3 length: 15 residues. Comment on this clone: Its antigen is not known.

Primers for the PCR totalled 60 Vbeta and 13 Jbeta. Method: immunoSEQ multiplex PCR; TCRdb's copy keeps in-frame clones and lacks some. The sample consists of roughly 120,000 clones, 81% of them appearing once. The sample consisted of PBMCs. The gene calls are TRBV27 and TRBJ2-3, with a weak D call TRBD2 (6 bases). This sequence was found in a woman aged 25-40 years in good health and CMV-seronegative. CDR3 in amino acids: CASSPTPGEPDTQYF. CDR3 in DNA: TGTGCCAGCAGTCCTACCCCGGGGGAGCCAGATACGCAGTATTTT.